This TCR beta chain was identified during a study of Ad26.COV2.S vaccination and SARS-CoV-2 variants. General observations from the study: Responses of T cells in total may have been underestimated by the TCR breadth and depth analyses.

TCRdb's table, derived via immunoSEQ multiplex PCR, lists solely in-frame clones and lacks some. The sample has more than 300,000 clones, around 83% seen once. Treatment: roughly 18 received Ad26.COV2.S at low or high dose, single or two shots; 5 received placebo; per-sample allocation not given. Sampling occurred on day 63 after the first vaccine or placebo injection. This adult donor, from Boston, was 18-55 years old. Concerning this clone: Antigen: not known.

The receptor was isolated from a person aged 18-60 years who received the Ad26.COV2.S COVID-19 vaccine or a placebo. Material: peripheral blood, obtained in a trial of Ad26.COV2.S vaccine versus placebo.

CDR3 amino acids: CASSQTTGATYEQYF. The CDR3 bases are TGCGCCAGCAGTCAGACGACAGGGGCGACCTACGAGCAGTACTTC. V is TRBV23-1 and J is TRBJ2-7, with TRBD1 identical over 8 bases. TRBV23-1 is treated as an ORF (open reading frame) with a function not yet certain. This CDR3 has 15 amino acids. Trimming removed 3 bases from V and 2 bases from J; junction bases left unmatched: 6.